These T cell receptor beta chains were read from a single sample in a study of a mutant IDH1 vaccine in newly diagnosed glioma. Profiling relied on immunoSEQ multiplex PCR, and the TCRdb table lists in-frame clones only, not all of them. The profile shows some 51,000 clones, around 80% of them singletons. Their cognate antigens are unknown. Specimen: PBMCs, collected from a glioma patient whose treatment included an IDH1 peptide vaccine. The receptors derive from a woman aged 40-49 years with glioma. The CDR3 runs from the conserved cysteine through the conserved F or W. The D gene is left open where the match is weak. Rows give clone size only sometimes, using once, few, many, or a class for an expanded clone.

v_call	d_call	j_call	clone_size	cdr3_aa	cdr3_nt
TRBV5-6	TRBD2	TRBJ2-7	.	CASSVGGGAYEQYF	TGTGCCAGCAGCGTCGGCGGGGGGGCGTACGAGCAGTACTTC
TRBV6-4	TRBD1	TRBJ1-6	once	CASTRQGPNSPLHF	TGTGCCAGCACCCGACAGGGCCCAAATTCACCCCTCCACTTT
TRBV25-1	TRBD1	TRBJ1-1	.	CASRRGRETEAFF	TGTGCCAGCAGAAGGGGGCGGGAGACTGAAGCTTTCTTT
TRBV5-8	TRBD1	TRBJ2-7	.	CASSLGLTGGPYEQYF	TGTGCCAGCAGCTTGGGTTTAACAGGGGGCCCCTACGAGCAGTACTTC
TRBV6-4	.	TRBJ2-2	.	CASLRPNTGELFF	TGTGCCAGCTTGAGACCAAACACCGGGGAGCTGTTTTTT
TRBV27	.	TRBJ1-6	.	CASRGPLGRPYNSPLHF	TGTGCCAGCAGAGGGCCACTCGGGCGTCCCTATAATTCACCCCTCCACTTT
TRBV6-5	TRBD1	TRBJ1-2	once	CASSRDSPGGYTF	TGTGCCAGCAGTAGGGACAGTCCTGGGGGCTACACCTTC
TRBV9	.	TRBJ2-1	.	CASSVRPGGYNEQFF	TGTGCCAGCAGCGTACGCCCTGGAGGCTACAATGAGCAGTTCTTC
TRBV13	TRBD1	TRBJ2-3	.	CASSRPRGTLVADTQYF	TGTGCCAGCAGCCGCCCCAGGGGGACGTTGGTCGCAGATACGCAGTATTTT
TRBV5-1	.	TRBJ1-1	.	CASGLRNTEAFF	TGCGCCAGCGGCCTCAGGAACACTGAAGCTTTCTTT
TRBV19	.	TRBJ2-7	.	CASTGYGGAGHYEQYF	TGTGCCAGTACAGGATACGGCGGAGCGGGACATTACGAGCAGTACTTC
TRBV5-1	.	TRBJ1-1	.	CASSRYTDTEAFF	TGCGCCAGCAGCCGTTACACGGACACTGAAGCTTTCTTT
TRBV21-1	.	TRBJ1-3	few	CASSKGLRGGLRNTIYF	TGTGCCAGCAGCAAAGGGCTCAGGGGAGGATTGAGAAACACCATATATTTT
TRBV19	.	TRBJ1-6	.	CASSIDLQGFSDNSPLHF	TGTGCCAGTAGTATAGATCTGCAGGGATTCAGTGATAATTCACCCCTCCACTTT
TRBV4-3	TRBD2	TRBJ2-3	.	CASSQGGSVTDTQYF	TGCGCCAGCAGCCAGGGGGGGTCCGTAACAGATACGCAGTATTTT
TRBV10-1	TRBD2	TRBJ2-5	once	CASRVGTSGEETQYF	TGCGCCAGCAGGGTAGGGACTAGCGGGGAAGAGACCCAGTACTTC
TRBV12-2	.	TRBJ2-3	.	CASRFHTSGGIGDTQYF	TGTGCAAGTCGCTTTCACACTAGCGGGGGTATTGGAGATACGCAGTATTTT
TRBV2	TRBD1	TRBJ2-5	.	CASSERTGGAWETQYF	TGTGCCAGCAGTGAACGGACAGGGGGCGCGTGGGAGACCCAGTACTTC
TRBV7-8	.	TRBJ1-2	.	CASSLRRSHGYTF	TGTGCCAGCAGCTTACGAAGGTCCCATGGCTACACCTTC
TRBV27	.	TRBJ1-1	.	CASSLRGLTVNTEAFF	TGTGCCAGCAGTTTACGGGGATTAACAGTGAACACTGAAGCTTTCTTT
TRBV29-1	.	TRBJ2-1	.	CSALAGAYNEQFF	TGCAGCGCTCTTGCGGGGGCGTACAATGAGCAGTTCTTC
TRBV7-9	TRBD1	TRBJ1-1	.	CASSPVQGVTEAFF	TGTGCCAGCAGTCCCGTACAGGGGGTAACTGAAGCTTTCTTT
TRBV9	TRBD1	TRBJ2-6	.	CASSVGDRGRPGANVLTF	TGTGCCAGCAGCGTAGGAGACAGGGGTCGCCCTGGGGCCAACGTCCTGACTTTC
TRBV11-2	.	TRBJ2-5	.	CASSLVGGMETQYF	TGTGCCAGCAGCTTAGTCGGGGGCATGGAGACCCAGTACTTC
TRBV19	.	TRBJ1-5	few	CATDGGRHQPQHF	TGTGCCACCGATGGGGGGCGTCATCAGCCCCAGCATTTT
TRBV6-1	.	TRBJ2-5	.	CASSFRVGPGEDQYF	TGTGCCAGCAGTTTCCGGGTTGGCCCCGGGGAGGACCAGTACTTC
TRBV25-1	.	TRBJ1-6	.	CASSVGTRGSPLHF	TGTGCCAGCAGTGTCGGGACAAGGGGTTCACCCCTCCACTTT
TRBV5-1	.	TRBJ1-1	few	CASQLVANTEAFF	TGCGCCAGCCAACTAGTGGCTAACACTGAAGCTTTCTTT
TRBV30	.	TRBJ2-1	.	CAWTARDEQFF	TGTGCCTGGACGGCTAGGGATGAGCAGTTCTTC
TRBV5-6	.	TRBJ1-1	.	CASSRQNTEAFF	TGTGCCAGCAGCCGGCAGAACACTGAAGCTTTCTTT
TRBV5-1	.	TRBJ1-1	few	CASSLGNEAFF	TGCGCCAGCAGCTTAGGGAATGAAGCTTTCTTT
TRBV14	TRBD1	TRBJ2-7	.	CASSQDGRGWYEQYF	TGTGCCAGCAGCCAAGATGGCAGGGGGTGGTACGAGCAGTACTTC
TRBV5-1	.	TRBJ2-3	.	CASSLVVGGPYTDTQYF	TGCGCCAGCAGCTTGGTTGTAGGGGGGCCCTACACAGATACGCAGTATTTT
TRBV6-5	TRBD1	TRBJ2-7	.	CASSYLPGQGVYEQYF	TGTGCCAGCAGTTACTTGCCGGGACAGGGGGTTTACGAGCAGTACTTC
TRBV5-1	TRBD1	TRBJ2-1	.	CASSLETGLNNEQFF	TGCGCCAGCAGCTTGGAGACAGGGCTAAACAATGAGCAGTTCTTC
TRBV6-4	.	TRBJ2-7	.	CASSLYGSPSYEQYF	TGTGCCAGCAGTTTGTACGGGTCCCCCTCCTACGAGCAGTACTTC